This T cell receptor beta chain comes out of a study of early T cells in non-severe SARS-CoV-2 infection. Attachment of unique molecular identifiers was made to individual cDNA molecules. Via MiXCR, TCRdb re-called the 5' RACE reads, giving one row per CDR3 protein. The data hold around 70,000 distinct CDR3 sequences, with approximately 11% observed a single time. This clonotype was detected only a few times. Its specificity is unknown. Overall study results and limits: A preference for anti-spike CD8 responses marked VDJdb matching, which missed private and CD4 specificities.

Germline V gene lookup returns CDR1 SGDLS and CDR2 YYNGEE. This CDR3 has 14 amino acids. V lost 2 bases, J lost 5 bases, and 1 base stayed unmatched. Specimen: whole blood, collected at baseline. The receptor was derived from an adult who was a healthcare worker with PCR-confirmed SARS-CoV-2 infection or an uninfected control (not recorded which). This chain joins TRBV9 and TRBJ1-6; 7 bases map to TRBD1. CDR3 amino acids: CASSVTGNNSPLHF. CDR3 DNA: TGTGCCAGCAGCGTGACAGGGAATAATTCACCCCTCCACTTT.